These 11 T cell receptor beta chains came from one sample sequenced in a study of shared T cell receptors in the human thymus. Only in-frame clones appear in the TCRdb table, and some are missing; sequencing was by immunoSEQ multiplex PCR. The table records about 610,000 clones, 70% to 90% of them present only once. The same sample was also used in a study of human thymus T cells.

Input material: thymocytes. The receptor source for this set is a boy under three years old with a congenital heart defect.

CDR3 residues: CASSLVSVAKNIQYF. CDR3 coding DNA: TGTGCCAGCAGTTTAGTCTCGGTAGCCAAAAACATTCAGTACTTC. The chain has TRBV28 and TRBJ2-4, with D unresolved. V lost 2 bases, J lost 0 bases, and 8 bases lay in between. This CDR3 has 15 amino acids. In germline, CDR1 is MDHEN, CDR2 SYDVKM.

V usage is TRBV10-2 and J usage is TRBJ2-1; 9 nucleotides match TRBD2. V trimming: 9 bases; J trimming: 6 bases; junction bases outside the gene matches: 6. This CDR3 is 13 amino acids long. Germline CDR1 is WSHSY and CDR2 is SAAADI. In DNA form, the CDR3 reads TGCGCCAGTTGGACTAGCGAGGGCAATGAGCAGTTCTTC. Its translation is CASWTSEGNEQFF.

J is TRBJ2-1 and V is TRBV4-2; D might be TRBD2 (5 bases). In germline, CDR1 is LGHNA, CDR2 YNFKEQ. The V end lost 1 base, the J end lost 3 bases, and 13 bases lay between the germline ends. This CDR3 contains 16 residues. The CDR3 bases are TGTGCCAGCAGCCAAGTTAGCGAACGTTACTACAATGAGCAGTTCTTC. Its protein product is CASSQVSERYYNEQFF.

The chain joins TRBV6-5 to TRBJ1-1; TRBD1 matches at 7 bases. V was clipped by 7 bases and J by 0 bases; unmatched bases: 8. There are 15 residues in the CDR3. The germline V gene has CDR1 MNHEY and CDR2 SVGAGI. As DNA, the CDR3 is TGTGCCAGCATTCCGAGGGGGCTTCTGAACACTGAAGCTTTCTTT. Its protein product is CASIPRGLLNTEAFF.

The chain combines TRBV20-1 with TRBJ2-4; D might be TRBD2 (5 bases). This CDR3 comprises 10 residues. V was cut by 2 bases and J by 13 bases, with 9 bases left in between. Germline V gene sequence: CDR1 DFQATT, CDR2 SNEGSKA (reference sequence). The CDR3 sequence is CSARTGIQYF. The CDR3 coding sequence is TGCAGTGCTAGAACGGGGATCCAGTACTTC.

The chain uses TRBV5-5 and TRBJ2-7, with TRBD2 identical over 10 bases. After removal of 4 bases from V and 2 bases from J, the junction contained 6 bases not matched to a gene. Germline CDR1 and CDR2: SGHKS and YYEKEE (reference sequence). This CDR3 is built from 15 residues. CDR3 in DNA: TGTGCCAGCAGCACCTGGACTAGCGGCACCTACGAGCAGTACTTC. It translates to CASSTWTSGTYEQYF.

Concerning this clone: The sample contains more than one DNA sequence encoding this CDR3. This chain uses TRBV5-1 with TRBJ2-1, with a possible D match to TRBD2 (5 bases). Germline-derived CDR1 and CDR2 are SGHRS and YFSETQ. CDR3 length: 11 residues. V was clipped by 4 bases and J by 8 bases, with 7 bases between them. The CDR3 coding sequence is TGCGCCAGCAGCCTGAGGGATGAGCAGTTCTTC. Translating it yields CASSLRDEQFF.

This clone was counted a few times. The CDR3 loop reads CASSQEGLAGESYNEQFF. DNA for the CDR3: TGCGCCAGCAGCCAAGAAGGCCTAGCGGGAGAATCCTACAATGAGCAGTTCTTC. This chain connects TRBV4-3 to TRBJ2-1, with TRBD2 matching over 10 bases. Germline CDR1 and CDR2: LGHNA and YSLEER. CDR3 length: 18 residues. The V gene end was trimmed by 0 bases and the J gene end by 1 base; junction bases not matched to a gene: 6.

The V gene is TRBV5-4, the J gene TRBJ2-3, with 11 bases matching TRBD2. CDR1 is SGHNT and CDR2 is YYREEE in the germline V gene (reference sequence). This CDR3 is 16 amino acids long. V shed 2 bases and J 5 bases; nucleotides not matched to a gene: 7. In nucleotides, the CDR3 is TGTGCCAGCAGCTTAATAGCGGGAGGGCCTCAAGATACGCAGTATTTT. It encodes CASSLIAGGPQDTQYF.

In DNA, the CDR3 is TGTGCCAGCAGTTATCCCCGGGCGGGCGGGGAGCTGTTTTTT. This sequence encodes CASSYPRAGGELFF. The chain couples TRBV6-5 to TRBJ2-2, with D perhaps TRBD2 (5 bases). The V end was cut by 3 bases, the J end by 7 bases, with 12 bases between. The germline CDR1 and CDR2 sequences are MNHEY and SVGAGI. The CDR3 runs to 14 residues.

This clone was counted only a few times. The chain uses TRBV7-6 and TRBJ2-7; D is uncertain. The CDR3 loop spans 16 amino acids. Germline V gene lookup returns CDR1 SGHVS and CDR2 FNYEAQ. Deletions cut 0 bases from V and 2 bases from J, with 14 bases between. The CDR3 protein is CASSLAPTRKAYEQYF. CDR3 DNA: TGTGCCAGCAGCTTAGCCCCGACGAGGAAAGCCTACGAGCAGTACTTC.